This paragraph reports one TCR beta chain. No base-level quality is on record; no much larger clone is a single base apart. Reading the germline V gene gives CDR1 MDHEN and CDR2 SYDVKM. Including cysteine and phenylalanine, the CDR3 has 18 amino acids. The only DNA kept is the CDR3, 54 bases in frame from the first base. Compared with germline, V lacks 2 bases and J lacks 4 bases; bases without a gene match: 10. These data belong to a study of T cells during gluten challenge in celiac disease (dated by TCRdb to 2016 to 2017). Regarding the study in general: Paired single-cell TCR sequencing was carried out for several challenge participants in whom a significant rise in HLA-DQ:gluten tetramer-binding T cells was shown. During the challenge, blood was drawn at baseline, day 6 and day 14, while duodenal biopsies were taken at baseline and day 14. Single-cell libraries were sequenced paired-end 250 bp and bulk libraries paired-end 300 bp on the Illumina MiSeq. Findings and caveats that apply to the study as a whole: The circulating gluten-specific T cells hit their peak on day 6, and the day-6 repertoire seemed to be made up largely of expanded preexisting memory clonotypes. On day 6, circulating gluten-specific T cells had a lower sample-corrected Shannon diversity, showing that clonal expansion increased. Across over five patients, about 12-45% of single-cell TCR-alpha/beta clonotypes at the latest time point were also present at baseline; bulk data gave roughly 51-55%.

Blood cells were gated as tetramer-binding CD4+ effector-memory gut-homing T cells defined as CD3+, CD45RA-, CD62L- and integrin beta7+, with lineage markers excluded. Treated celiac disease patients on a gluten-free diet underwent a 14-day oral dietary gluten challenge to study recall of gluten-specific T cells. Sorting was done on an Aria II cell sorter as single cells, plus in bulk whenever tetramer-positive cells were relatively numerous. Peripheral blood mononuclear cells were isolated by Ficoll density gradient centrifugation and cryopreserved before staining. Before tetramer-binding CD4+ T cells were sorted, thawed cells were stained with a pool of PE-conjugated HLA-DQ:gluten tetramers that present immunodominant gluten epitopes. After HLA-DQ:gluten tetramer staining, the blood samples went through tetramer-based enrichment. The library came from single-cell sequencing. Sequencer: Illumina MiSeq. Three nested PCRs using multiplexed primers that cover all TRA and TRB V genes were used to amplify paired single-cell TCR-alpha and TCR-beta sequences. The study's processing was this. Selected pRESTO steps were used for read preprocessing, and IMGT/HighV-QUEST was used to assign V, D, J genes and CDR3 junctions. Only valid singletons with no more than three chains, each backed by 100 or more reads, were kept as single cells. A clonotype was defined by identical paired TCR-alpha/beta nucleotide sequences, and sharing of only approximately 0.18% between patients indicated that cross-contamination was negligible. In samples containing more than 20 cells, repertoire diversity was estimated using a Shannon index corrected for undersampling. TCRdb trimmed public reads at Q25 via fastp, called clones via MiXCR and kept in-frame beta chains. CDR3 protein sequences are deduplicated, and each keeps its most common genes and DNA. The V and J calls and clone size are TCRdb's, not the authors'. The sample contains more than 300 distinct CDR3 sequences, 30% to 40% of them found a single time. The ten largest make up less than 80% of the sample.

The input for sequencing was gluten-specific CD4+ T cells sorted from blood using tetramers, taken at baseline or on day 6, 14 or 28 of gluten challenge (not recorded which). This receptor was obtained from a male donor with celiac disease. Recombination connected TRBV28 to TRBJ2-3, with TRBD2 identical over 12 junction bases. The CDR3 loop reads CASSLPLTSGSLADTQYF. The nucleotides are TGTGCCAGCAGTTTACCCCTGACTAGCGGGAGCCTAGCAGATACGCAGTATTTT. Full variable domain (CDR3 extended with the reference TRBV28 and TRBJ2-3 proteins): DVKVTQSSRYLVKRTGEKVFLECVQDMDHENMFWYRQDPGLGLRLIYFSYDVKMKEKGDIPEGYSVSREKKERFSLILESASTNQTSMYLCASSLPLTSGSLADTQYFGPGTRLTVL.